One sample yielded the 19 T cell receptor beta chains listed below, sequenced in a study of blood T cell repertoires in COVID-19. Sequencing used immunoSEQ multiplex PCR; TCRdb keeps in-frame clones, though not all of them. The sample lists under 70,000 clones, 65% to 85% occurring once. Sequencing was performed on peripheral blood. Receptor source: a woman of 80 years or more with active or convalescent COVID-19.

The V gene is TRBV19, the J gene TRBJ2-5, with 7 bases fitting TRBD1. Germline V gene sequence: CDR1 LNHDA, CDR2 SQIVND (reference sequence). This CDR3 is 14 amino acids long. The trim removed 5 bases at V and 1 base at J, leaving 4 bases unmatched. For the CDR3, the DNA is TGTGCCAGTAGTGCGCAGGGGGTCCAAGAGACCCAGTACTTC. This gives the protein CASSAQGVQETQYF. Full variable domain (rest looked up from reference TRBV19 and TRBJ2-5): DGGITQSPKYLFRKEGQNVTLSCEQNLNHDAMYWYRQDPGQGLRLIYYSQIVNDFQKGDIAEGYSVSREKKESFPLTVTSAQKNPTAFYLCASSAQGVQETQYFGPGTRLLVL.

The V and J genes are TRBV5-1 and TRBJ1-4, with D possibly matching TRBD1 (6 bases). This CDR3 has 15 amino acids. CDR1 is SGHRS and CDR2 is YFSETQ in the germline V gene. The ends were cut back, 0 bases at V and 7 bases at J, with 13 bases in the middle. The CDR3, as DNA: TGCGCCAGCAGCTTGGCACAGGGAGCCGGTGAAAAACTGTTTTTT. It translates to CASSLAQGAGEKLFF.

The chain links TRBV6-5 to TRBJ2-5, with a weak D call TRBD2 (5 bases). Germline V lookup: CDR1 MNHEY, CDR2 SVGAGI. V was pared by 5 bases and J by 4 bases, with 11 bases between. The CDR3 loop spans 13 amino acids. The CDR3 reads CASSRTPRETQYF. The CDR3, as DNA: TGTGCCAGCAGTAGGACTCCACGAGAGACCCAGTACTTC.

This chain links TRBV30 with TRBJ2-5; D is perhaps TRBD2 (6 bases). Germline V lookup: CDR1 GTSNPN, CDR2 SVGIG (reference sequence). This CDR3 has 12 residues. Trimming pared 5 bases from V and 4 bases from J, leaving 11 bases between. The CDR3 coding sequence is TGTGCCTGGGGGACTGGAGGAGAGACCCAGTACTTC. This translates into CAWGTGGETQYF.

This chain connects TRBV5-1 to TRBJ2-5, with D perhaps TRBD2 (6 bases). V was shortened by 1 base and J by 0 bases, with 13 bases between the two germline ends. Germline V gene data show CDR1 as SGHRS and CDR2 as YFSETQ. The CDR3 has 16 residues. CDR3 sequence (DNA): TGCGCCAGCAGCTTGATGGGACTGGGAGACCAAGAGACCCAGTACTTC. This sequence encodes CASSLMGLGDQETQYF.

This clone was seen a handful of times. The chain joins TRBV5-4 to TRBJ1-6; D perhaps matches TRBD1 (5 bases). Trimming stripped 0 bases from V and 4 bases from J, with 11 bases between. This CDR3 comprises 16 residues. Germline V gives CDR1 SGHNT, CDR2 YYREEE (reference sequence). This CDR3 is CASSLAPTVYNSPLHF. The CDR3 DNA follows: TGTGCCAGCAGCTTGGCGCCGACAGTTTATAATTCACCCCTCCACTTT.

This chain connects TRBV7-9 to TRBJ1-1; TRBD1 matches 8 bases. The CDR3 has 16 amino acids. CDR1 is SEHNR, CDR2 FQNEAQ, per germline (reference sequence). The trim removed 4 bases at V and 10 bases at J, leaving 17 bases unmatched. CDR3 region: CASSSFTGTGPGGAFF. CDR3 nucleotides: TGTGCCAGCAGCTCATTTACCGGGACAGGCCCGGGAGGAGCTTTCTTT.

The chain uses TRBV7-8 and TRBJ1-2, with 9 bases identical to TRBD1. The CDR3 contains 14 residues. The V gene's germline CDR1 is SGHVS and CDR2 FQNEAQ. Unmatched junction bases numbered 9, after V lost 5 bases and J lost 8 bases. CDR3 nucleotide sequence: TGTGCCAGCAGCCCCCGGGACAGGGCGGGGGGCTACACCTTC. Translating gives CASSPRDRAGGYTF.

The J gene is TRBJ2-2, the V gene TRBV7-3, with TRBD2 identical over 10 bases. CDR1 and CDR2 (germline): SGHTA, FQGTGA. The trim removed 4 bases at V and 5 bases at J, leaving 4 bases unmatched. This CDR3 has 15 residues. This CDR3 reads CASSSTSGVTGELFF. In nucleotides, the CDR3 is TGTGCCAGCAGCTCTACTAGCGGGGTGACCGGGGAGCTGTTTTTT.

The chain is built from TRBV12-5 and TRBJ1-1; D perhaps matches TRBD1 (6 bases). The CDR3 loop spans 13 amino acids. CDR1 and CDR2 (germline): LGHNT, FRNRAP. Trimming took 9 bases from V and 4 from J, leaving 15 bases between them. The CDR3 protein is CASGIQGGTEAFF. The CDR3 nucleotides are TGTGCTAGCGGGATACAGGGTGGCACTGAAGCTTTCTTT.

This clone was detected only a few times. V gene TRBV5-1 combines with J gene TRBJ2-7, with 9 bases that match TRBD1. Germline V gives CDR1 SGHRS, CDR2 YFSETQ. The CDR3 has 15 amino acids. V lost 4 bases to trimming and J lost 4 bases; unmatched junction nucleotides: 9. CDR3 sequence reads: CASSRPTGGKYEQYF. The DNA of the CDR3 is TGCGCCAGCAGCCGCCCGACAGGGGGAAAGTACGAGCAGTACTTC.

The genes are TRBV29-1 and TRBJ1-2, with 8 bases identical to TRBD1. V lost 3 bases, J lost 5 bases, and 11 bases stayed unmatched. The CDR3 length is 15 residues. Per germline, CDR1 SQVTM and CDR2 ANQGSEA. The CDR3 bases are TGCAGCGTTGACTCCCCAGGGGGCGCGCGGTATGGCTACACCTTC. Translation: CSVDSPGGARYGYTF.

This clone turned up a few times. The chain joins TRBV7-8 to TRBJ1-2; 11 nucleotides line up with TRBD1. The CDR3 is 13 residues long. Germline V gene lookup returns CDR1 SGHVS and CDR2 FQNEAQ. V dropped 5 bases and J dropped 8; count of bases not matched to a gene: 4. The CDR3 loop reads CASSPDRGRGYTF. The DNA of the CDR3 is TGTGCCAGCAGCCCGGACAGGGGGCGCGGCTACACCTTC.

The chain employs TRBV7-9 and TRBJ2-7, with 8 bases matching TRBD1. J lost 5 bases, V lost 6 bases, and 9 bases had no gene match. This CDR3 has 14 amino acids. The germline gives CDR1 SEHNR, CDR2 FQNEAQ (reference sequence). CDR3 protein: CASRLTGGAHEQYF. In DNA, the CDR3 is TGTGCCAGCAGACTCACAGGGGGTGCGCACGAGCAGTACTTC. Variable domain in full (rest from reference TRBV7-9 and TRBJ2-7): DTGVSQNPRHKITKRGQNVTFRCDPISEHNRLYWYRQTLGQGPEFLTYFQNEAQLEKSRLLSDRFSAERPKGSFSTLEIQRTEQGDSAMYLCASRLTGGAHEQYFGPGTRLTVT.

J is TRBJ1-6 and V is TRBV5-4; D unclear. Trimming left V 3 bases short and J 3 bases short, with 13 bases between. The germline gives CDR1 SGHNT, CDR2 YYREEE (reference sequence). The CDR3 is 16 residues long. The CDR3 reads CASSSSTGNYNSPLHF. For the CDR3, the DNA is TGTGCCAGCAGCTCCTCAACGGGGAACTATAATTCACCCCTCCACTTT.

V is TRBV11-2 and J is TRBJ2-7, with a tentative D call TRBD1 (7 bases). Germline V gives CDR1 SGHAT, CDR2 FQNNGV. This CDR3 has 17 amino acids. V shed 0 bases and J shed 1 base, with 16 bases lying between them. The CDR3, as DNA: TGTGCCAGCAGCTTAGATCAGGGGGGAGTAATATCCTACGAGCAGTACTTC. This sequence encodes CASSLDQGGVISYEQYF. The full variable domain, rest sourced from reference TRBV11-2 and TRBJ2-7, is EAGVAQSPRYKIIEKRQSVAFWCNPISGHATLYWYQQILGQGPKLLIQFQNNGVVDDSQLPKDRFSAERLKGVDSTLKIQPAKLEDSAVYLCASSLDQGGVISYEQYFGPGTRLTVT.

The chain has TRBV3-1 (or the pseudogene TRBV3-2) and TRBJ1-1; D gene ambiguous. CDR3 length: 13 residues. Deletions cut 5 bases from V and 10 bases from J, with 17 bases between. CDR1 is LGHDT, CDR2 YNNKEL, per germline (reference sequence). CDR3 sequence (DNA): TGTGCCAGCAGCTCAACGGGGTCGGGTGGAGCTTTCTTT. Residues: CASSSTGSGGAFF.

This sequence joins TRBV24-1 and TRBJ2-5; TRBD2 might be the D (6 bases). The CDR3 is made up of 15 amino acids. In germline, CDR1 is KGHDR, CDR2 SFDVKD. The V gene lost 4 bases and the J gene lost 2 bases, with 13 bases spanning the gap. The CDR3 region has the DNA TGTGCCACCAGTGACTCAAAAGGGACTCAAGAGACCCAGTACTTC. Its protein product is CATSDSKGTQETQYF.

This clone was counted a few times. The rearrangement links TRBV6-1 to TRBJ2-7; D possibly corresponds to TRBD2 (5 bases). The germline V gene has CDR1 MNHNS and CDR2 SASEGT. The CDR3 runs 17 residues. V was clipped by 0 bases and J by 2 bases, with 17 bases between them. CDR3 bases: TGTGCCAGCAGTGAAGCGCTGTACCGGCGGGTACCCTACGAGCAGTACTTC. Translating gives CASSEALYRRVPYEQYF.